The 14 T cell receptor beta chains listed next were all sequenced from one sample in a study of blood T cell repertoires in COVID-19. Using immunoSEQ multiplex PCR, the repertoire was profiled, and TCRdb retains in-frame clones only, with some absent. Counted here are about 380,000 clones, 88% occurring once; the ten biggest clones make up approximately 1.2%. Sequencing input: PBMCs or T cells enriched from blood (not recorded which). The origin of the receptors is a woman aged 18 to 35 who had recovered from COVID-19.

The CDR3 DNA reads TGTGCCAGCAGCCCGAGTCCGGGACAGGGGGCGGACACTGAAGCTTTCTTT. Protein sequence: CASSPSPGQGADTEAFF. The chain has TRBV7-3 and TRBJ1-1; 12 bases map to TRBD1. Looked up from germline, CDR1 is SGHTA and CDR2 is FQGTGA. J lost 3 bases, V lost 5 bases, and 10 bases had no gene match. The CDR3 has 17 residues.

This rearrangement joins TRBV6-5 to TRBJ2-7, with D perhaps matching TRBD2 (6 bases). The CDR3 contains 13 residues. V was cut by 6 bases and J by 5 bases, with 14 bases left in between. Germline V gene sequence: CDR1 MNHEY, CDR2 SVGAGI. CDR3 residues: CASRAPSAHEQYF. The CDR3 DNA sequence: TGTGCCAGCAGAGCACCTAGCGCCCACGAGCAGTACTTC.

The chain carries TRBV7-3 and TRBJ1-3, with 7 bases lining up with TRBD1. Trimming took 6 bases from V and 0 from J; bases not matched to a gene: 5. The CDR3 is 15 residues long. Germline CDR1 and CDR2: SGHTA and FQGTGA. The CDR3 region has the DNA TGTGCCAGCAGTCCAGGGGGAGTCTCTGGAAACACCATATATTTT. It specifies CASSPGGVSGNTIYF.

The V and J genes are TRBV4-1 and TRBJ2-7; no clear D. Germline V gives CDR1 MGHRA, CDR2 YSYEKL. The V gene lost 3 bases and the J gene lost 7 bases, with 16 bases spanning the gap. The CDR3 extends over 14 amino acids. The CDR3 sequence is CASSHHLAGEEQYF. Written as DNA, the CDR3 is TGCGCCAGCAGCCACCACCTCGCAGGTGAAGAGCAGTACTTC.

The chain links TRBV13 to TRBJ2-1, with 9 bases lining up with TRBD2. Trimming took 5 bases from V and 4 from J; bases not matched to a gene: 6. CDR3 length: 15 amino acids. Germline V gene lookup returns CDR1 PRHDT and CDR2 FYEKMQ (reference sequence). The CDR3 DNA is TGTGCCAGCAGCCCTGAGCGGGGGGCGTACAATGAGCAGTTCTTC. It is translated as CASSPERGAYNEQFF.

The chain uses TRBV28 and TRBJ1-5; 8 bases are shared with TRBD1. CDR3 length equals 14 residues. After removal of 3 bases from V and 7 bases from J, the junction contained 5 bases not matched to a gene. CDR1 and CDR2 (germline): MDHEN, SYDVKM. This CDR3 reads CASSFRQGRQPQHF. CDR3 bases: TGTGCCAGCAGTTTCCGACAGGGGCGACAGCCCCAGCATTTT. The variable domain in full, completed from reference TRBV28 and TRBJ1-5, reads DVKVTQSSRYLVKRTGEKVFLECVQDMDHENMFWYRQDPGLGLRLIYFSYDVKMKEKGDIPEGYSVSREKKERFSLILESASTNQTSMYLCASSFRQGRQPQHFGDGTRLSIL.

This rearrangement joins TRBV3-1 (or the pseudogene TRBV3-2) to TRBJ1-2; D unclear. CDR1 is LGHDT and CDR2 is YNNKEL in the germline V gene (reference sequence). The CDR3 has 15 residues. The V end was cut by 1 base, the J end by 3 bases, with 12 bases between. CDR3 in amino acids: CASSQGLLRDYGYTF. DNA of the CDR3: TGTGCCAGCAGCCAAGGGCTTTTGAGGGACTATGGCTACACCTTC.

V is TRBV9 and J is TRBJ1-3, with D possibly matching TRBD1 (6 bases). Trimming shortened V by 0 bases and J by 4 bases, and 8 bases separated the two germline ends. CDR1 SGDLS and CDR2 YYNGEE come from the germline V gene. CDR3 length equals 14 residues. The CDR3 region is CASSVGTVGNTIYF. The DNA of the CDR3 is TGTGCCAGCAGCGTAGGGACAGTCGGAAACACCATATATTTT.

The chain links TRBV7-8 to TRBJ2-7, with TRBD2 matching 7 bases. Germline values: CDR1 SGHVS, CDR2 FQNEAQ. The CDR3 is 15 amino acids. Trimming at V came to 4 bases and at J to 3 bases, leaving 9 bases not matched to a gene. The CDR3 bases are TGTGCCAGCAGCTCCGCAGGCCTAGCGGACTACGAGCAGTACTTC. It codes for CASSSAGLADYEQYF.

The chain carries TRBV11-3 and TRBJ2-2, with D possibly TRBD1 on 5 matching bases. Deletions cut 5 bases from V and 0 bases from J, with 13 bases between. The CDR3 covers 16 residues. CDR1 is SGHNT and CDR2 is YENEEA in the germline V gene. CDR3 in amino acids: CASSTITGTNTGELFF. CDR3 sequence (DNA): TGTGCCAGCAGCACGATAACAGGCACGAACACCGGGGAGCTGTTTTTT.

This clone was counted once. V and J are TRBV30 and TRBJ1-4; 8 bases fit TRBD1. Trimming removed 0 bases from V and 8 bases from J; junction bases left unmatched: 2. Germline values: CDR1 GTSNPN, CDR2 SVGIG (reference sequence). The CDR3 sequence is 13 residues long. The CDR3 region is CAWSVRQGEKLFF. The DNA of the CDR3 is TGTGCCTGGAGTGTACGACAGGGGGAAAAACTGTTTTTT. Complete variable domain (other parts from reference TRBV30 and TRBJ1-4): SQTIHQWPATLVQPVGSPLSLECTVEGTSNPNLYWYRQAAGRGLQLLFYSVGIGQISSEVPQNLSASRPQDRQFILSSKKLLLSDSGFYLCAWSVRQGEKLFFGSGTQLSVL.

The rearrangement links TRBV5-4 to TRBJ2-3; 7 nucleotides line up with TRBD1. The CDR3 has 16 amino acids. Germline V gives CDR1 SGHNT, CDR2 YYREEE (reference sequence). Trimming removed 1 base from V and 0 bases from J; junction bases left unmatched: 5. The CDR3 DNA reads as TGTGCCAGCAGCTTGACCCCGGGACAGAGCACAGATACGCAGTATTTT. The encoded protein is CASSLTPGQSTDTQYF.

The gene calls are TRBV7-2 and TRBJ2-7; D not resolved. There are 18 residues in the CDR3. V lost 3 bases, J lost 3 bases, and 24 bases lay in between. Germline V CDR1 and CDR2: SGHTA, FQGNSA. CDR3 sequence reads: CASSFSRVVIGSDYEQYF. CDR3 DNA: TGTGCCAGCAGCTTTTCGCGCGTCGTAATCGGGTCCGACTACGAGCAGTACTTC. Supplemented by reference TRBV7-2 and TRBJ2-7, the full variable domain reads GAGVSQSPSNKVTEKGKDVELRCDPISGHTALYWYRQSLGQGLEFLIYFQGNSAPDKSGLPSDRFSAERTGGSVSTLTIQRTQQEDSAVYLCASSFSRVVIGSDYEQYFGPGTRLTVT.

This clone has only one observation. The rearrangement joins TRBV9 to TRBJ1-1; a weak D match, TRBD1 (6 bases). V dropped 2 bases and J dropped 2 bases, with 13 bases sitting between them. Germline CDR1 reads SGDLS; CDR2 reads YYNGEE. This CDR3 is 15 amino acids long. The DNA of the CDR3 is TGTGCCAGCAGCGTTACTGGACAGACTAACACTGAAGCTTTCTTT. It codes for CASSVTGQTNTEAFF.